The 27 T cell receptor beta chains in this list originate from one sample, sequenced in a study of regulatory T cells in long-lasting Graves disease. Indicated time point: newly diagnosed GD, antithyroid drugs for less than 3 months. RNA extracted from PBMCs served as the sequencing template. Sequencing libraries for TCR beta were prepared with iRepertoire HTBI primers and Arm-PCR of CDR3 regions. Via MiXCR, TCRdb re-called the multiplex PCR reads, giving one row per CDR3 protein. The data show fewer than 550,000 distinct CDR3 sequences, about 16% seen once. A further study also used this sample, focusing on T cells in Graves' hyperthyroidism and ophthalmopathy.

The sample in question was peripheral blood mononuclear cells (PBMCs), obtained at new diagnosis, from a patient treated with antithyroid drugs. These receptors originate from a woman aged 40 to 65 with Graves disease.

V is TRBV30 and J is TRBJ2-2; D perhaps matches TRBD1 (5 bases). The V gene's germline CDR1 is GTSNPN and CDR2 SVGIG (reference sequence). The V gene lost 3 bases and the J gene lost 6 bases, with 11 bases spanning the gap. The CDR3 totals 13 residues. CDR3 loop: CAWRQGAAGELFF. In DNA form, the CDR3 reads TGTGCCTGGAGACAAGGGGCCGCCGGGGAGCTGTTTTTT. The variable domain in full, completed from reference TRBV30 and TRBJ2-2, reads SQTIHQWPATLVQPVGSPLSLECTVEGTSNPNLYWYRQAAGRGLQLLFYSVGIGQISSEVPQNLSASRPQDRQFILSSKKLLLSDSGFYLCAWRQGAAGELFFGEGSRLTVL.

The table lists this clonotype with many counts. DNA for the CDR3: TGTGCCAGCAGCTCGCATGCCGGGACAACTGAAGCTTTCTTT. Its protein is CASSSHAGTTEAFF. The V and J genes are TRBV11-1 and TRBJ1-1; the D gene is possibly TRBD1 (6 bases). This CDR3 region has 14 residues. CDR1 and CDR2 (germline): SGHAT, FQDESV (reference sequence). V was pared by 4 bases and J by 5 bases, with 14 bases between.

Many counts were recorded for this clonotype. The chain couples TRBV3-1 to TRBJ1-5, with D uncertain. Deletions cut 1 base from V and 0 bases from J, with 13 bases between. Per the germline V gene, CDR1 is LGHDT and CDR2 is YNNKEL (reference sequence). The CDR3 loop spans 17 amino acids. CDR3 bases: TGTGCCAGCAGCCAAGGACTCGGATTTTATAGCAATCAGCCCCAGCATTTT. Protein sequence: CASSQGLGFYSNQPQHF. The full variable domain, rest sourced from reference TRBV3-1 and TRBJ1-5, is DTAVSQTPKYLVTQMGNDKSIKCEQNLGHDTMYWYKQDSKKFLKIMFSYNNKELIINETVPNRFSPKSPDKAHLNLHINSLELGDSAVYFCASSQGLGFYSNQPQHFGDGTRLSIL.

This chain uses TRBV9 with TRBJ1-2; 9 nucleotides line up with TRBD1. CDR1 and CDR2 (germline): SGDLS, YYNGEE. V lost 0 bases and J lost 5; bases outside the gene matches: 8. This CDR3 region has 16 residues. The CDR3 sequence is CASSVGGQGPPYGYTF. The CDR3 region has the DNA TGTGCCAGCAGCGTAGGCGGACAGGGGCCTCCATATGGCTACACCTTC.

At least ten counts were recorded for this clonotype. The gene calls are TRBV12-3 or TRBV12-4 and TRBJ2-2; D uncertain. Trimming stripped 7 bases from V and 3 bases from J, with 9 bases between. The CDR3 length is 13 residues. The DNA of the CDR3 is TGTGCCAGCACCATACAAGACACCGGGGAGCTGTTTTTT. Amino acid sequence: CASTIQDTGELFF.

This clonotype has a count of ten or more. V gene TRBV18 combines with J gene TRBJ2-1; D is possibly TRBD1 (6 bases). Germline V gives CDR1 KGHSH, CDR2 LQKENI. The CDR3 extends over 16 amino acids. Trimming stripped 5 bases from V and 6 bases from J, with 20 bases between. CDR3 region: CASSEGQIQLVNEQFF. Written as DNA, the CDR3 is TGTGCCAGCTCAGAAGGACAGATTCAACTGGTCAATGAGCAGTTCTTC.

The V gene is TRBV12-5, the J gene TRBJ1-3; a possible D gene is TRBD1 (5 bases). Germline CDR1 is LGHNT and CDR2 is FRNRAP. Trimming removed 2 bases from V and 2 bases from J, with 7 bases in between. The CDR3 contains 14 residues. The DNA of the CDR3 is TGTGCTAGTGGTTTGACAGGTGCTGGAAACACCATATATTTT. Translated, it gives CASGLTGAGNTIYF.

J is TRBJ1-5 and V is TRBV20-1, with D possibly matching TRBD1 (5 bases). CDR1 and CDR2 from the germline V gene are DFQATT and SNEGSKA (reference sequence). The ends were cut back, 3 bases at V and 3 bases at J, with 15 bases in the middle. The CDR3 extends over 15 amino acids. The DNA of the CDR3 is TGCAGTGCTAGCTCTGGGGCAGCGAACAATCAGCCCCAGCATTTT. This encodes CSASSGAANNQPQHF.

This clonotype came up many times. The chain couples TRBV12-3 or TRBV12-4 to TRBJ1-5; D remains ambiguous. The CDR3 runs to 12 residues. Trimming left V 4 bases short and J 11 bases short, with 12 bases between. In nucleotides, the CDR3 is TGTGCCAGCAGTTACCCTCGGGAGACCCAGCATTTT. Amino acids: CASSYPRETQHF.

On this clonotype: A read error may be the cause here, since a much bigger clone is one base away. The chain has TRBV3-1 and TRBJ2-5, with D uncertain. This CDR3 is 14 amino acids long. Germline assignment: CDR1 LGHDT and CDR2 YNNKEL (reference sequence). The chain's CDR3 is CASSQTLAEETRYF. DNA for the CDR3: TGTGCCAGCAGCCAAACCTTAGCAGAAGAGACCCGGTACTTC.

Turning to this clonotype: This may come from a read error, since a much larger clone is one base off. This sequence joins TRBV7-9 and TRBJ1-5, with a possible D match to TRBD1 (6 bases). The CDR3 is 14 residues long. In germline, CDR1 is SEHNR, CDR2 FQNEAQ (reference sequence). DNA for the CDR3: TGTGCCAGCAGCTTGACAGGAAATAATCGGCCCCAGCATTTT. Translated, it gives CASSLTGNNRPQHF.

This clonotype was detected only a few times. CDR3: CASGQAGNSPLHF. CDR3 DNA: TGTGCCAGTGGACAGGCAGGGAATTCACCCCTCCACTTT. The chain is built from TRBV27 and TRBJ1-6, with 7 bases fitting TRBD1. This CDR3 is built from 13 residues. Per germline, CDR1 MNHEY and CDR2 SMNVEV (reference sequence). V lost 9 bases to trimming and J lost 7 bases; unmatched junction nucleotides: 6.

At least ten counts were recorded for this clonotype. V is TRBV6-1 and J is TRBJ1-1; TRBD1 might be the D (6 bases). The CDR3 covers 13 residues. Trimming cost V 8 bases and J 1 base, with 11 bases left between them. Germline assignment: CDR1 MNHNS and CDR2 SASEGT. CDR3 sequence (DNA): TGTGCCAGCCATAGGGGGGCGAACACTGAAGCTTTCTTT. Its translation is CASHRGANTEAFF.

This clonotype appeared many times. The rearrangement links TRBV3-1 to TRBJ1-3; 8 bases agree with TRBD1. With 6 bases clipped from V and 3 bases from J, the junction kept 4 bases outside the gene matches. This CDR3 has 14 residues. Germline V gene data show CDR1 as LGHDT and CDR2 as YNNKEL (reference sequence). The CDR3 loop is CASSQQGGGNTIYF. The DNA for the CDR3 is TGTGCCAGCAGTCAACAGGGGGGTGGAAACACCATATATTTT.

There are a few counts of this clonotype. The chain links TRBV4-2 to TRBJ2-2; TRBD2 agrees at 12 bases. CDR1 and CDR2 (germline): LGHNA, YNFKEQ. After removal of 4 bases from V and 8 bases from J, the junction contained 11 bases not matched to a gene. The CDR3 is 17 amino acids. The CDR3 here is CASSPRTSGVLPGELFF. CDR3 DNA: TGTGCCAGCAGCCCAAGGACTAGCGGGGTTCTACCGGGGGAGCTGTTTTTT.

This clonotype was recorded at least ten times. V is TRBV30 and J is TRBJ2-2; D remains ambiguous. Between the trimmed V and J ends, which lost 7 bases and 1 base, there was a span of 10 bases. Germline V gene data show CDR1 as GTSNPN and CDR2 as SVGIG (reference sequence). The CDR3 length is 13 residues. Here the CDR3 DNA reads TGTGCCTCACGACAAAAGAACACCGGGGAGCTGTTTTTT. This gives the protein CASRQKNTGELFF.

This clonotype was seen repeatedly, ten times or more. The CDR3 region has the DNA TGTGCCAGCTCACCTCAGGGGCACACTGAAGCTTTCTTT. Protein product: CASSPQGHTEAFF. This chain connects TRBV18 to TRBJ1-1, with D possibly being TRBD1 (6 bases). V dropped 3 bases and J dropped 3 bases, with 8 bases sitting between them. The CDR3 loop spans 13 amino acids. Germline values: CDR1 KGHSH, CDR2 LQKENI.

The rearrangement uses TRBV15 and TRBJ2-5; 10 nucleotides agree with TRBD2. The CDR3 sequence is 15 residues long. The V gene end was trimmed by 0 bases and the J gene end by 3 bases; junction bases not matched to a gene: 1. CDR1 and CDR2 from the germline V gene are LNHNV and YYDKDF (reference sequence). The CDR3 region is CATSRDTSGEETQYF. The CDR3, as DNA: TGTGCCACCAGCAGAGACACTAGCGGGGAAGAGACCCAGTACTTC.

This clonotype has a count of ten or more. This sequence joins TRBV30 and TRBJ2-3; 9 bases agree with TRBD1. V was clipped by 0 bases and J by 5 bases; unmatched bases: 3. Germline-derived CDR1 and CDR2 are GTSNPN and SVGIG (reference sequence). This CDR3 spans 14 amino acids. This CDR3 is CAWSVQGAGDTQYF. The DNA for the CDR3 is TGTGCCTGGAGTGTACAGGGGGCAGGAGATACGCAGTATTTT.

A note on this clonotype: One base away lies a much larger clone, so this may be a sequencing read error. This chain connects TRBV11-2 to TRBJ2-7, with 9 bases that match TRBD2. The length of the CDR3 is 15 residues. V shed 7 bases and J 7 bases; nucleotides not matched to a gene: 14. Germline CDR1 is SGHAT and CDR2 is FQNNGV. The CDR3 nucleotides are TGTGCCAGCAACCACGGGAGCGGGGGGCCCCATGAGCAGTACTTC. Its protein product is CASNHGSGGPHEQYF.

This clonotype was detected many times. The chain uses TRBV6-1 and TRBJ1-1, with TRBD1 matching over 8 bases. V lost 6 bases to trimming and J lost 11 bases; unmatched junction nucleotides: 8. The germline gives CDR1 MNHNS, CDR2 SASEGT. The CDR3 has 12 amino acids. The chain's CDR3 is CASRRQGMDAFF. The CDR3 DNA reads as TGTGCCAGCAGGAGACAGGGGATGGATGCTTTCTTT.

This sequence joins TRBV24-1 and TRBJ2-1; D unclear. There are 16 residues in the CDR3. The V end was cut by 4 bases, the J end by 2 bases, with 14 bases between. CDR1 and CDR2 from the germline V gene are KGHDR and SFDVKD. The CDR3 coding sequence is TGTGCCACCAGTGACCCCCGGAAGGTCCCCTACAATGAGCAGTTCTTC. It translates to CATSDPRKVPYNEQFF.

This rearrangement joins TRBV10-1 to TRBJ2-7; D is ambiguous. The length of the CDR3 is 12 residues. Germline V gene lookup returns CDR1 WNHNN and CDR2 SYGVQD (reference sequence). Trimming took 3 bases from V and 0 from J, leaving 3 bases between them. The CDR3 bases are TGCGCCAGCAGTGAAAACTCCTACGAGCAGTACTTC. This codes for CASSENSYEQYF.

This clonotype was seen at least ten times. Written as DNA, the CDR3 is TGTGCCAGCAGTTTATTGTCCCGGGACAGGGGTCATGAGCAGTTCTTC. Protein: CASSLLSRDRGHEQFF. The rearrangement joins TRBV28 to TRBJ2-1; TRBD1 agrees at 10 bases. V lost 1 base, J lost 8 bases, and 8 bases stayed unmatched. The CDR3 totals 16 residues. The germline gives CDR1 MDHEN, CDR2 SYDVKM.

This clonotype was recorded many times. CDR3 DNA: TGCAGCGTAGTAGCGGGGGCCTCCTACAATGAGCAGTTCTTC. Translated, it gives CSVVAGASYNEQFF. This rearrangement joins TRBV29-1 to TRBJ2-1, with 9 positions matching TRBD2. The germline CDR1 and CDR2 sequences are SQVTM and ANQGSEA. V lost 6 bases and J lost 0; bases outside the gene matches: 3. The CDR3 is 14 amino acids.

The J gene is TRBJ2-7, the V gene TRBV19, with 11 nucleotides matching TRBD2. Germline V gene data show CDR1 as LNHDA and CDR2 as SQIVND (reference sequence). The junction had 5 bases not matched to a gene; V was cut back by 4 bases and J by 6 bases. The CDR3 consists of 14 residues. The CDR3 DNA follows: TGTGCCAGTAGTACGATAGCGGGGGGGCGCGAGCAGTACTTC. Protein product: CASSTIAGGREQYF.

The rearrangement joins TRBV27 to TRBJ2-2; D uncertain. The V and J ends lost 6 bases and 5 bases respectively, with 10 bases between them. CDR1 MNHEY and CDR2 SMNVEV come from the germline V gene (reference sequence). The CDR3 loop spans 13 amino acids. The CDR3 DNA sequence: TGTGCCAGCAGGAACAGACCGACCGGGGAGCTGTTTTTT. Translated: CASRNRPTGELFF.